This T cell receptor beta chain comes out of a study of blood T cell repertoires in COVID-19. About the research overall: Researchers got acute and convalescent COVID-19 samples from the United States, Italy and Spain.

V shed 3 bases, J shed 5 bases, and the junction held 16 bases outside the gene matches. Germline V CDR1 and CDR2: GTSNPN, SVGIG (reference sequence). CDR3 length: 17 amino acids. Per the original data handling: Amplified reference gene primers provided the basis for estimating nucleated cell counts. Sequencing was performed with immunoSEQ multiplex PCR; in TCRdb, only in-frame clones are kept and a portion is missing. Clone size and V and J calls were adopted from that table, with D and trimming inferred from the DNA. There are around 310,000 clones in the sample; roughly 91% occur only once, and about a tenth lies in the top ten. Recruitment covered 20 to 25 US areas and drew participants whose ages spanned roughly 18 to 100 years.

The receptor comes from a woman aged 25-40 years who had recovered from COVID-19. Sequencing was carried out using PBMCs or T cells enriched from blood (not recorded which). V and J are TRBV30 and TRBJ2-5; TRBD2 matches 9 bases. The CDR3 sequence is CAWRQYVSGSSPETQYF. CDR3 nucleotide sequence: TGTGCCTGGAGACAGTATGTTAGCGGGAGCTCTCCCGAGACCCAGTACTTC.